These 8 T cell receptor beta chains originate from one sample sequenced in a study of cytomegalovirus exposure and HLA in healthy donors. Primers: 60 Vbeta forward and 13 Jbeta reverse. Some clones are missing from TCRdb's copy, which holds only in-frame ones; the method was immunoSEQ multiplex PCR. The sample totals roughly 100,000 clones. The sequenced sample consisted of PBMCs. These receptors were collected from a man aged 35-49 years in good health and CMV-seronegative.

This chain uses TRBV6-5 with TRBJ2-7, with D hard to call. The CDR3 spans 11 residues. V was clipped by 7 bases and J by 8 bases, with 12 bases between them. The germline V gene encodes CDR1 MNHEY and CDR2 SVGAGI. The CDR3 region has the DNA TGTGCCAGCAATTTTAACAGTAAGCAGTACTTC. Amino acids: CASNFNSKQYF.

The chain combines TRBV11-2 with TRBJ2-1, with 14 positions matching TRBD2. Germline V lookup: CDR1 SGHAT, CDR2 FQNNGV. The CDR3 consists of 19 residues. Losses at the gene ends were 5 bases for V and 0 bases for J; bases not matched to a gene: 9. The CDR3 loop reads CASSRRLAGGLSSYNEQFF. CDR3 in DNA: TGTGCCAGCAGCCGGCGACTAGCGGGAGGGCTAAGCTCCTACAATGAGCAGTTCTTC.

The chain links TRBV14 to TRBJ1-6, with 7 bases fitting TRBD1. The CDR3 sequence is 15 residues long. Germline-derived CDR1 and CDR2 are SGHDN and FVKESK. Trimming removed 4 bases from V and 6 bases from J; junction bases left unmatched: 6. CDR3 region: CASSRNRGFNSPLHF. The CDR3 coding sequence is TGTGCCAGCAGCCGGAACAGGGGTTTTAATTCACCCCTCCACTTT. The full variable domain, in which reference TRBV14 and TRBJ1-6 provide the parts outside the CDR3, is EAGVTQFPSHSVIEKGQTVTLRCDPISGHDNLYWYRRVMGKEIKFLLHFVKESKQDESGMPNNRFLAERTGGTYSTLKVQPAELEDSGVYFCASSRNRGFNSPLHFGNGTRLTVT.

To note about this clone: A read error may produce the germline difference seen at one junction end. The chain uses TRBV7-8 and TRBJ1-2; D might be TRBD1 (6 bases). The CDR3 is 17 residues long. Germline loops: CDR1 SGHVS, CDR2 FQNEAQ. DNA of the CDR3: TGTGCCAGCAGATTAGACCGGGGGGCAGCTTACAACTATGGCTACACCTTC. Its translation is CASRLDRGAAYNYGYTF.

The chain joins TRBV4-2 to TRBJ1-2, with a tentative D call TRBD1 (6 bases). Germline values: CDR1 LGHNA, CDR2 YNFKEQ. The CDR3 sequence is 15 residues long. The ends were cut back, 4 bases at V and 1 base at J, with 13 bases in the middle. The CDR3 spells CASSPSGAVNYGYTF. The DNA of the CDR3 is TGTGCCAGCAGCCCTTCAGGGGCCGTTAACTATGGCTACACCTTC.

V gene TRBV7-8 combines with J gene TRBJ2-7, with a weak D call TRBD2 (5 bases). With 4 bases removed from V and 4 bases from J, the gap between germline ends came to 11 bases. The CDR3 loop spans 13 amino acids. CDR1 is SGHVS and CDR2 is FQNEAQ in the germline V gene. The CDR3 loop reads CASSSTEGYEQYF. DNA for the CDR3: TGTGCCAGCAGCTCTACAGAGGGATACGAGCAGTACTTC.

J is TRBJ2-2 and V is TRBV6-6; 7 bases map to TRBD1. The V gene end was trimmed by 2 bases and the J gene end by 6 bases; junction bases not matched to a gene: 0. There are 13 residues in the CDR3. Germline-derived CDR1 and CDR2 are MNHNY and SVGAGI (reference sequence). In DNA form, the CDR3 reads TGTGCCAGCAGTTACCAGGGGGCCGGGGAGCTGTTTTTT. Encoded protein: CASSYQGAGELFF.

The gene calls are TRBV5-6 and TRBJ2-5, with 9 positions matching TRBD2. V lost 0 bases to trimming and J lost 4 bases; unmatched junction nucleotides: 10. CDR3 length: 17 amino acids. The germline CDR1 and CDR2 sequences are SGHDT and YYEEEE. The CDR3 nucleotides read TGTGCCAGCAGCTTGGGGTTAATGGCGGGGGGGGGAGAGACCCAGTACTTC. Translated, it gives CASSLGLMAGGGETQYF.